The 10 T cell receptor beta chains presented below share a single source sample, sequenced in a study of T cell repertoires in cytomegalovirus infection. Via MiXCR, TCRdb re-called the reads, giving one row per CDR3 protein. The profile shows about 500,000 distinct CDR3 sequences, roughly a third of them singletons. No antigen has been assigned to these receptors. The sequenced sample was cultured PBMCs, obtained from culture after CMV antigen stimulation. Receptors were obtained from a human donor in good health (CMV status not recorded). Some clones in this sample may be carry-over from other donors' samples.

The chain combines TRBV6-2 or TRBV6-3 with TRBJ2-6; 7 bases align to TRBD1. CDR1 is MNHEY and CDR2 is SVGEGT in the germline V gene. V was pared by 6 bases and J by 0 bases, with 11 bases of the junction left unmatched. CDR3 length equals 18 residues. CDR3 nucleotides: TGTGCCAGCAGAAAGACAGGGATCGTATACTCTGGGGCCAACGTCCTGACTTTC. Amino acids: CASRKTGIVYSGANVLTF.

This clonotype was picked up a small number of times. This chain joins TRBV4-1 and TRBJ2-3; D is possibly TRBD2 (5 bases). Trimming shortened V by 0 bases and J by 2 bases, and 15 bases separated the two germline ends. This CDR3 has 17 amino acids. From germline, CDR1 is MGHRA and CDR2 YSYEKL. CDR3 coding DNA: TGCGCCAGCAGCCAAGATACCCAGCGGCACCTCACAGATACGCAGTATTTT. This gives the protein CASSQDTQRHLTDTQYF.

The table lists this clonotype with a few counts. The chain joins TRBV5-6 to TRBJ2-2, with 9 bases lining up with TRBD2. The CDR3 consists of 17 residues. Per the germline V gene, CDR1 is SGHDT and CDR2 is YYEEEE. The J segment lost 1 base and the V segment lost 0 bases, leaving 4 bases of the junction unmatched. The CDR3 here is CASSLALAGVNTGELFF. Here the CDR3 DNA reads TGTGCCAGCAGCTTGGCGTTAGCGGGGGTGAACACCGGGGAGCTGTTTTTT.

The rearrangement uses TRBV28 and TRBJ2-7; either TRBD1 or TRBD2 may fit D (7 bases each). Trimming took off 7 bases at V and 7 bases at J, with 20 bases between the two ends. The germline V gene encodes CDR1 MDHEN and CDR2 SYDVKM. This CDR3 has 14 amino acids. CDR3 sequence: CASTPGGGAKEQYF. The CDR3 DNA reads TGTGCCAGCACCCCAGGGGGGGGGGCTAAGGAGCAGTACTTC.

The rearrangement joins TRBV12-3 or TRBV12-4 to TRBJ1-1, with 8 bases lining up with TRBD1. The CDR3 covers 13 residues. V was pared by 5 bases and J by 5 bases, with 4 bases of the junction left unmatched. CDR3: CASSRGQVTEAFF. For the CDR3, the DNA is TGTGCCAGCAGTCGGGGACAGGTAACTGAAGCTTTCTTT.

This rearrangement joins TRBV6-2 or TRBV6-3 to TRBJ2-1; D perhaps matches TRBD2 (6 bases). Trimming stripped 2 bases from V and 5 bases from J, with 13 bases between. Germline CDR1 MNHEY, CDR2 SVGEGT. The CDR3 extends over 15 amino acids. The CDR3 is CASSYPLAFDNEQFF. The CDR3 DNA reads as TGTGCCAGCAGTTACCCCCTAGCGTTCGACAATGAGCAGTTCTTC.

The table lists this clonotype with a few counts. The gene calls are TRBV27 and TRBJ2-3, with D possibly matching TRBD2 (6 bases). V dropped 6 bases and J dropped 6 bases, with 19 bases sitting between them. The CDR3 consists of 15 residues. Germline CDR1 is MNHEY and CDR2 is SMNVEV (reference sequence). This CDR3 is CASSNFATRSDTQYF. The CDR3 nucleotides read TGTGCCAGCAGCAACTTCGCGACTAGGAGCGATACGCAGTATTTT.

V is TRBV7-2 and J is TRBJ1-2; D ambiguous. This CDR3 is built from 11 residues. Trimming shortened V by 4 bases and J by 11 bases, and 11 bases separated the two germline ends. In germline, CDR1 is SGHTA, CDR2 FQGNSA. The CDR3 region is CASSSRLWYTF. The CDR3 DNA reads TGTGCCAGCAGCTCCCGTCTTTGGTACACCTTC. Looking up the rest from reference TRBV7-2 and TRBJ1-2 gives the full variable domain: GAGVSQSPSNKVTEKGKDVELRCDPISGHTALYWYRQSLGQGLEFLIYFQGNSAPDKSGLPSDRFSAERTGGSVSTLTIQRTQQEDSAVYLCASSSRLWYTFGSGTRLTVV.

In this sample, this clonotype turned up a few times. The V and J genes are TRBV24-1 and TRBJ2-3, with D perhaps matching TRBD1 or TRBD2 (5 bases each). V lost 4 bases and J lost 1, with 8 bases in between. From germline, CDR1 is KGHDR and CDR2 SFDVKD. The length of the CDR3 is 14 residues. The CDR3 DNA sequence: TGTGCCACCAGTGACCGAGGGGGCACAGATACGCAGTATTTT. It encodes CATSDRGGTDTQYF.

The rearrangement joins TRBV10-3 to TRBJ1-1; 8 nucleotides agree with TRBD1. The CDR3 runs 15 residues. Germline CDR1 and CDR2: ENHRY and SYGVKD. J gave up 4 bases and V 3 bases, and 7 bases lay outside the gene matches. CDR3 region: CAISDQTTGGTEAFF. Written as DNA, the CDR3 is TGTGCCATCAGTGATCAAACCACAGGGGGCACTGAAGCTTTCTTT.